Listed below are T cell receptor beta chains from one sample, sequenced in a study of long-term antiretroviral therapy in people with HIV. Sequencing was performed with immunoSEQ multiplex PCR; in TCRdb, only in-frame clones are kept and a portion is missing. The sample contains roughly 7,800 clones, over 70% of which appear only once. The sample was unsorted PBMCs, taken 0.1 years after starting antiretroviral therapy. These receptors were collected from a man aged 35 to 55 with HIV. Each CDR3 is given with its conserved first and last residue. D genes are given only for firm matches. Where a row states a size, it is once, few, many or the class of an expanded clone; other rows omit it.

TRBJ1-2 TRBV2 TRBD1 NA CASTRGAGGAYGYTF TGTGCCAGCACAAGGGGAGCAGGGGGCGCCTATGGCTACACCTTC
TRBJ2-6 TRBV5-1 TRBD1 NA CASSLPGGRGANVLTF TGCGCCAGCAGCTTACCAGGGGGTCGTGGGGCCAACGTCCTGACTTTC
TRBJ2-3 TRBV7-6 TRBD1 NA CASSFRQGGGDTQYF TGTGCCAGCAGCTTCCGACAGGGCGGTGGAGATACGCAGTATTTT
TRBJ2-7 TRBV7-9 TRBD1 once CASSLTDRGGNYEQYF TGTGCCAGCAGCCTCACGGACAGGGGGGGAAACTACGAGCAGTACTTC
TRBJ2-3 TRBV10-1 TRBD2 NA CASSESKRGGTDTQYF TGCGCCAGCAGTGAGAGCAAGCGGGGAGGCACAGATACGCAGTATTTT
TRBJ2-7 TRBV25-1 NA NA CASRDRYF TGTGCCAGCCGGGACCGATACTTC
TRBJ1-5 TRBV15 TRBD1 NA CATSRRQGGNQPQHF TGTGCCACCAGCAGGAGACAGGGAGGCAATCAGCCCCAGCATTTT
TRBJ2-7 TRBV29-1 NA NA CSVEGGQNSHEQYF TGCAGCGTTGAGGGGGGGCAGAATTCTCACGAGCAGTACTTC
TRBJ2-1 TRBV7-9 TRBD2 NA CASSFPGLENEQFF TGTGCCAGCAGCTTTCCGGGACTAGAGAATGAGCAGTTCTTC
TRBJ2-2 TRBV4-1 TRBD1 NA CASSQVPGTGGYTGELFF TGCGCCAGCAGCCAAGTTCCCGGGACAGGGGGCTATACCGGGGAGCTGTTTTTT
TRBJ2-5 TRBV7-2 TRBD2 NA CASSVRLAGQETQYF TGTGCCAGCAGCGTCAGACTAGCGGGACAAGAGACCCAGTACTTC
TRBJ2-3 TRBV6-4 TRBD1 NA CASSPGQGTDTQYF TGTGCCAGCAGCCCGGGACAGGGGACAGATACGCAGTATTTT
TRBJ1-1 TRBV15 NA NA CATSSPTDVNTEAFF TGTGCCACCAGCAGCCCGACAGACGTAAACACTGAAGCTTTCTTT
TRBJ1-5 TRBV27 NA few CASRTFPGSNQPQHF TGTGCCAGCAGGACCTTTCCAGGTAGCAATCAGCCCCAGCATTTT
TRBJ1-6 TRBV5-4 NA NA CASSLGQSFSPLHF TGTGCCAGCAGCTTGGGCCAGTCTTTTTCACCCCTCCACTTT
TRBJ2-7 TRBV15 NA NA CATSRGFGSDYEQYF TGTGCCACCAGCAGGGGATTCGGGTCCGACTACGAGCAGTACTTC
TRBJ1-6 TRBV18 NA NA CASSKESYNSPLHF TGTGCCAGCTCAAAGGAATCCTATAATTCACCCCTCCACTTT
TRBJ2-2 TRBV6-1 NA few CASSDVVIELNKAGELFF TGTGCCAGCAGTGACGTGGTCATTGAACTTAACAAAGCCGGGGAGCTGTTTTTT
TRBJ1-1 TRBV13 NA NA CASSLLPGSDTEAFF TGTGCCAGCAGCCTCCTTCCGGGGTCGGACACTGAAGCTTTCTTT
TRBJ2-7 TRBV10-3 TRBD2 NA CASTVAGGPYEQYF TGTGCCAGCACCGTAGCGGGGGGGCCCTACGAGCAGTACTTC
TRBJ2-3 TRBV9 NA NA CASSVDRGAKDDTQYF TGTGCCAGCAGCGTAGATCGGGGGGCCAAGGATGATACGCAGTATTTT
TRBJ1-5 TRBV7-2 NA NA CASSWQGNGQPQHF TGTGCCAGCAGCTGGCAGGGAAACGGGCAGCCCCAGCATTTT
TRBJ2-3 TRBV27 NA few CASSSQDRGLSDTQYF TGTGCCAGCAGTTCGCAAGATCGGGGGCTATCAGATACGCAGTATTTT
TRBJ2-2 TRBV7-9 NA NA CASSLSPTNTGELFF TGTGCCAGCAGCTTGAGCCCAACGAACACCGGGGAGCTGTTTTTT
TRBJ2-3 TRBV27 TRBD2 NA CASSPRQRGVTDTQYF TGTGCCAGCAGTCCGCGTCAGCGGGGGGTGACAGATACGCAGTATTTT
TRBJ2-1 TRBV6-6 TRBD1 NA CASSYTTGVGFAEQFF TGTGCCAGCAGTTACACTACAGGGGTGGGATTCGCTGAGCAGTTCTTC
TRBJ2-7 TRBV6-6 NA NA CASSLRGYEQYF TGTGCCAGCAGTCTCAGGGGCTACGAGCAGTACTTC
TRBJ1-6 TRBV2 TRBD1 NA CASIAGQDSPLHF TGTGCCAGCATCGCGGGACAGGATTCACCCCTCCACTTT
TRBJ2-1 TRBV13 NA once CASRRLVGVNEQFF TGTGCCAGCAGAAGACTAGTTGGAGTCAATGAGCAGTTCTTC
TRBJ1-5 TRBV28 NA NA CASTRPGGNQPQHF TGTGCCAGCACCCGCCCGGGGGGTAATCAGCCCCAGCATTTT
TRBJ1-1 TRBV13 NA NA CASSPPTDTEAFF TGTGCCAGCAGTCCGCCGACAGACACTGAAGCTTTCTTT
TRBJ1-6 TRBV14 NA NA CASSRTVIHPLHF TGTGCCAGTAGTAGGACAGTGATTCACCCCCTCCACTTT
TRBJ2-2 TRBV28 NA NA CASSLEGANTGELFF TGTGCCAGCAGTTTGGAGGGGGCTAACACCGGGGAGCTGTTTTTT
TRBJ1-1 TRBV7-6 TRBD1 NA CASSLRPGGSTEAFF TGTGCCAGCAGCTTAAGGCCAGGGGGGAGCACTGAAGCTTTCTTT
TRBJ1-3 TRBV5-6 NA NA CASSQMWGNGNTIYF TGTGCCAGCAGCCAAATGTGGGGAAATGGAAACACCATATATTTT
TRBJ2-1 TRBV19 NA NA CASSTGNLGNEQFF TGTGCCAGTAGTACCGGAAACCTTGGCAATGAGCAGTTCTTC
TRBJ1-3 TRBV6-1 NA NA CASSEGWTALRSGNTIYF TGTGCCAGCAGTGAAGGCTGGACAGCCTTACGCTCTGGAAACACCATATATTTT
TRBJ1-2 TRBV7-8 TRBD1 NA CASSLEQGEGYTF TGTGCCAGCAGCTTAGAACAGGGGGAAGGCTACACCTTC
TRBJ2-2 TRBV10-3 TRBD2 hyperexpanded CAISEPGGRTGELFF TGTGCCATCAGTGAGCCGGGGGGGCGGACCGGGGAGCTGTTTTTT
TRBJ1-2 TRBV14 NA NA CASSQAHYGYTF TGTGCCAGCAGCCAGGCCCACTATGGCTACACCTTC
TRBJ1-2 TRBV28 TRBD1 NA CASSFGQGVNYGYTF TGTGCCAGCAGTTTCGGACAGGGTGTTAACTATGGCTACACCTTC
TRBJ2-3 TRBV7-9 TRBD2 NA CASSLRTSGGSTDTQYF TGTGCCAGCAGCTTACGGACTAGCGGGGGAAGCACAGATACGCAGTATTTT